Sequencing of this T cell receptor beta chain was carried out in a study of CD8 T cells in ankylosing spondylitis. Study results and caveats: Peripheral blood samples showed relatively rare disease-linked clones, and these clones were CD8+. Characteristic of ankylosing spondylitis blood, it appeared, was a TCR beta motif comprising about eight highly homologous variants. Both synovial fluid and blood in reactive arthritis had previously been reported to carry some motif variants.

TCRdb passed the 5' RACE reads through MiXCR, listing each CDR3 protein once. The table shows under 250,000 distinct CDR3 sequences, with roughly a third occurring only once. Germline V gene sequence: CDR1 SGHAT, CDR2 FQNNGV. V was pared by 3 bases and J by 6 bases, with 7 bases of the junction left unmatched. The CDR3 is 15 residues long. A single count supports this clonotype. Its antigen is still unknown. The chain couples TRBV11-2 to TRBJ2-3; 9 bases line up with TRBD1. This receptor was taken from a male donor with ankylosing spondylitis or in good health (not recorded which). Sequencing used blood, either unsorted or a sorted T cell fraction (not recorded which). CDR3 region: CASSFGTGSVDTQYF. DNA of the CDR3: TGTGCCAGCAGCTTCGGGACAGGGAGTGTGGATACGCAGTATTTT.